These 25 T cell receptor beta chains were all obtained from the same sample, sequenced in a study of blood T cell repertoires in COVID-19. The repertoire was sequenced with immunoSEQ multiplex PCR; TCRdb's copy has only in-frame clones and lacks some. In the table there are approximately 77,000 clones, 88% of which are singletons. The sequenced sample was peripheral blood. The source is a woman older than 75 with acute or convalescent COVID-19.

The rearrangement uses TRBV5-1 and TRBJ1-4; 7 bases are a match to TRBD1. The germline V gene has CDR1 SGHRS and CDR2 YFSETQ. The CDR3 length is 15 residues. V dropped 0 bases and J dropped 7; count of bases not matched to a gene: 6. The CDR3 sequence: CASSLGDRGVEKLFF. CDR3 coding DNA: TGCGCCAGCAGCTTGGGGGACAGAGGGGTTGAAAAACTGTTTTTT.

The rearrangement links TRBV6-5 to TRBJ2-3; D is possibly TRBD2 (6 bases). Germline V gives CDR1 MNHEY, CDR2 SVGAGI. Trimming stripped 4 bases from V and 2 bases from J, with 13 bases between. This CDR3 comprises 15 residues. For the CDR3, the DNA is TGTGCCAGCAGTTTAACCCGGACTAACACAGATACGCAGTATTTT. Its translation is CASSLTRTNTDTQYF.

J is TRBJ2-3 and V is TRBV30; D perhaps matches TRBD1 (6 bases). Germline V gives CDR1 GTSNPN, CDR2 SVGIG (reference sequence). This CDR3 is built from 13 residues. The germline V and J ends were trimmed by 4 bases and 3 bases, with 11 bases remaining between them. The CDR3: CAWNRGHTDTQYF. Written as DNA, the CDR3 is TGTGCCTGGAATAGGGGACATACAGATACGCAGTATTTT.

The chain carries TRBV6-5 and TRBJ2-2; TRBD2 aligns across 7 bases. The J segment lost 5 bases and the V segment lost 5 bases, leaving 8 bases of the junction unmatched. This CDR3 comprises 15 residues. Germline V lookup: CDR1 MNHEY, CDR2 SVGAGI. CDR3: CASSRGSSGTGELFF. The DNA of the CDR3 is TGTGCCAGCAGTCGAGGGTCTAGCGGTACCGGGGAGCTGTTTTTT.

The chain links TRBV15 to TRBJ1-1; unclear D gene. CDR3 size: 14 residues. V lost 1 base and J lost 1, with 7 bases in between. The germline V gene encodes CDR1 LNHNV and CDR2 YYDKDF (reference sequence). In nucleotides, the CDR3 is TGTGCCACCAGCAGAGGAGGAGGGAACACTGAAGCTTTCTTT. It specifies CATSRGGGNTEAFF.

The CDR3: CASSETNRVRGYTF. CDR3 in DNA: TGTGCCAGCAGTGAAACTAACAGGGTGCGGGGCTACACCTTC. The chain employs TRBV25-1 and TRBJ1-2; maybe TRBD1 (6 bases). The CDR3 has 14 amino acids. Trimming shortened V by 2 bases and J by 8 bases, and 15 bases separated the two germline ends. The germline V gene has CDR1 MGHDK and CDR2 SYGVNS.

CDR3 residues: CASSLRASSYNEQFF. The CDR3 bases are TGTGCCAGCAGCCTCAGGGCCAGCTCCTACAATGAGCAGTTCTTC. The J gene is TRBJ2-1, the V gene TRBV11-1, with D possibly matching TRBD1 (5 bases). V was shortened by 5 bases and J by 0 bases, with 11 bases between the two germline ends. The V gene's germline CDR1 is SGHAT and CDR2 FQDESV (reference sequence). The CDR3 is 15 amino acids.

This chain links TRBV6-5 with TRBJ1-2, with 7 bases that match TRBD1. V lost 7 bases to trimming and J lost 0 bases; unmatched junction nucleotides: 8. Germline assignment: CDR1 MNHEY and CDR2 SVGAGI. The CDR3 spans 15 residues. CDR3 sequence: CASKRDRSPNYGYTF. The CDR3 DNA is TGTGCCAGCAAAAGGGACAGATCTCCTAACTATGGCTACACCTTC.

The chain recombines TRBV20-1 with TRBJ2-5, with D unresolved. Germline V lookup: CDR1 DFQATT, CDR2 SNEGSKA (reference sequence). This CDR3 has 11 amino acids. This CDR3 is CSSSNAETQYF. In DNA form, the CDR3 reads TGCAGCTCATCAAATGCGGAGACCCAGTACTTC.

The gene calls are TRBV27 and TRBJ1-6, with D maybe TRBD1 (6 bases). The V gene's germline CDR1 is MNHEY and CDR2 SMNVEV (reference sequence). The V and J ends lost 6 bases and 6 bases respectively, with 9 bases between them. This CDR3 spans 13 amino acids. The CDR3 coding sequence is TGTGCCAGCAGGGCGACAGGTAATTCACCCCTCCACTTT. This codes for CASRATGNSPLHF.

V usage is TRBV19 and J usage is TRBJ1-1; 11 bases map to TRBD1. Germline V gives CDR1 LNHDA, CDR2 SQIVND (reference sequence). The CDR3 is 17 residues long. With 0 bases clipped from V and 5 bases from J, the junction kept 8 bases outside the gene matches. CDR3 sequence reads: CASSIDLGQGVGTEAFF. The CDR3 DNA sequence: TGTGCCAGTAGTATAGATCTGGGACAGGGGGTAGGGACTGAAGCTTTCTTT.

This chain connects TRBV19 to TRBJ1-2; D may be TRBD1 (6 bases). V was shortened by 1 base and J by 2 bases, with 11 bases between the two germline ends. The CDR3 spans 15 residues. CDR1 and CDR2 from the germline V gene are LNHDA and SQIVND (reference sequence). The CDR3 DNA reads TGTGCCAGTAGTATAGCCCGGACAGTAAACTATGGCTACACCTTC. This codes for CASSIARTVNYGYTF.

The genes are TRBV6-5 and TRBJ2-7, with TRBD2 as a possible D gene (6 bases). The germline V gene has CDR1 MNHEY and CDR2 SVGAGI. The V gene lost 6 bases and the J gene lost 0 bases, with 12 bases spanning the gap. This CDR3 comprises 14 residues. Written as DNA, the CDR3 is TGTGCCAGCAGGGCCGGGGGTAGCTCCTACGAGCAGTACTTC. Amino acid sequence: CASRAGGSSYEQYF.

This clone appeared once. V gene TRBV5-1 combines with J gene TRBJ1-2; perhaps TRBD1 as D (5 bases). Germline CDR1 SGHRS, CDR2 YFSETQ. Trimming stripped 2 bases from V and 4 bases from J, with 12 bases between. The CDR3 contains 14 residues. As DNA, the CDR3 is TGCGCCAGCAGCTTAGGGGAATCGGGCTATGGCTACACCTTC. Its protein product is CASSLGESGYGYTF.

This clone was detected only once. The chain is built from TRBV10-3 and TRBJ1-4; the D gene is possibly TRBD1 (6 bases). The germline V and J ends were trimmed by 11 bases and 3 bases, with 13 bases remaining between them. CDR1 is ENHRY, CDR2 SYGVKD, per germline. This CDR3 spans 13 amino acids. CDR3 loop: CAARGGPNEKLFF. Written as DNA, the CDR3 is TGTGCCGCGAGGGGGGGGCCTAATGAAAAACTGTTTTTT.

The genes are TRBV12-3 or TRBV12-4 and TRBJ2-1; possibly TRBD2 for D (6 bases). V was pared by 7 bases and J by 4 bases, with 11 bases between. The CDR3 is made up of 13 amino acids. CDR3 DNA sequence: TGTGCCAGCACTCCGGACTATTACAATGAGCAGTTCTTC. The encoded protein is CASTPDYYNEQFF.

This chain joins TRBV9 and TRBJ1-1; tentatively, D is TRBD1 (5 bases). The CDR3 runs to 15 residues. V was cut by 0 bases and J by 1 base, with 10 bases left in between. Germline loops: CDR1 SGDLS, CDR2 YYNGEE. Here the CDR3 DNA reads TGTGCCAGCAGCGTAGGGGGCGCATCGAACACTGAAGCTTTCTTT. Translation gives CASSVGGASNTEAFF.

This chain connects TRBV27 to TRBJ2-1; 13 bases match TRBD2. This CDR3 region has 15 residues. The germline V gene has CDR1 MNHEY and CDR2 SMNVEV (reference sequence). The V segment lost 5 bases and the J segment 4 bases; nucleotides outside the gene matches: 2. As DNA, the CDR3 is TGTGCCAGCAGTCCGGGACTAGCGGGGTACAATGAGCAGTTCTTC. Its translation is CASSPGLAGYNEQFF.

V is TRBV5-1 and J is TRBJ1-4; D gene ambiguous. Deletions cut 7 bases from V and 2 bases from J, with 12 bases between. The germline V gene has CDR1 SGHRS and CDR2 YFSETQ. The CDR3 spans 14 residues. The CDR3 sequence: CASARAGTNEKLFF. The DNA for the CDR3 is TGCGCCAGCGCTCGGGCGGGTACTAATGAAAAACTGTTTTTT.

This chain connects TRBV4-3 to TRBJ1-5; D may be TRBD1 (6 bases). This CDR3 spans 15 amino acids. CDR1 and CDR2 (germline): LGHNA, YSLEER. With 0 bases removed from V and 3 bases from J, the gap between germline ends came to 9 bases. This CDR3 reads CASSQENRDNQPQHF. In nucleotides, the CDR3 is TGCGCCAGCAGCCAAGAAAACAGGGACAATCAGCCCCAGCATTTT.

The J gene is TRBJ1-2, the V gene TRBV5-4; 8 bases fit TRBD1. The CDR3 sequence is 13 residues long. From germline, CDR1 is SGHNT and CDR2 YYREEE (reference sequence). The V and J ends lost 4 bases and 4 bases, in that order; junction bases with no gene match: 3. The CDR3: CASSTGGGYGYTF. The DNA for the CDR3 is TGTGCCAGCAGCACAGGGGGAGGCTATGGCTACACCTTC.

The CDR3 bases are TGTGCCAGCGGATTTCACAGGGCTAGGGGGGCCAACGTCCTGACTTTC. Protein sequence: CASGFHRARGANVLTF. V and J are TRBV7-9 and TRBJ2-6; D might be TRBD1 (6 bases). Trimming removed 8 bases at V and 4 bases at J, with 18 bases between. Per the germline V gene, CDR1 is SEHNR and CDR2 is FQNEAQ (reference sequence). The CDR3 spans 16 residues.

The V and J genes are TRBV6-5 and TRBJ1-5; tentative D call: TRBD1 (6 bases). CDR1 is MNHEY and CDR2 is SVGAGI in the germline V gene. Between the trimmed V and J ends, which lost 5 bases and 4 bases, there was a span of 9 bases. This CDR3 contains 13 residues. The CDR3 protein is CASSRTVNQPQHF. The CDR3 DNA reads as TGTGCCAGCAGTCGGACAGTTAATCAGCCCCAGCATTTT.

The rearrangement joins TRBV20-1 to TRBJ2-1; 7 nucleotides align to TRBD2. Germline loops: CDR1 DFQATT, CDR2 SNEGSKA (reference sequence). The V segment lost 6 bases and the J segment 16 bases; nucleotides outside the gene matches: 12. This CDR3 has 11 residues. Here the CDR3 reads CSASPLAAQFF. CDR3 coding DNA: TGCAGTGCCAGCCCCCTAGCGGCCCAATTCTTC.

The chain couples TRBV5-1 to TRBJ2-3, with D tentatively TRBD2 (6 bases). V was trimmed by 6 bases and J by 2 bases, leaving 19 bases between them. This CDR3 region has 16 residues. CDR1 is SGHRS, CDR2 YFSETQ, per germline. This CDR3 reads CASIFGNSGNTDTQYF. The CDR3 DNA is TGCGCCAGCATCTTTGGTAATAGCGGAAACACAGATACGCAGTATTTT. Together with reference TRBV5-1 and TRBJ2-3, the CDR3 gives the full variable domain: KAGVTQTPRYLIKTRGQQVTLSCSPISGHRSVSWYQQTPGQGLQFLFEYFSETQRNKGNFPGRFSGRQFSNSRSEMNVSTLELGDSALYLCASIFGNSGNTDTQYFGPGTRLTVL.